The T cell receptor (beta chain) described here comes from a study of T cell changes during pregnancy in multiple sclerosis. Clones were sequenced by immunoSEQ multiplex PCR, and TCRdb holds only the in-frame ones, with some missing. The data contain about 71,000 clones, around nine tenths of them singletons. The junction had 8 bases not matched to a gene; V was cut back by 3 bases and J by 5 bases. Germline CDR1 is KGHSH and CDR2 is LQKENI. This CDR3 spans 15 amino acids. The chain carries TRBV18 and TRBJ1-1; 8 nucleotides match TRBD1. This TCR derives from a female donor with multiple sclerosis, enrolled in a pregnancy study. The source was peripheral blood, collected in the third trimester of pregnancy. The CDR3 DNA is TGTGCCAGCTCACCCGACAGGGGAGATTGGACTGAAGCTTTCTTT. The encoded protein is CASSPDRGDWTEAFF.